This entry lists 21 T cell receptor beta chains sequenced from one sample in a study of T cell changes during pregnancy in multiple sclerosis. Generated by immunoSEQ multiplex PCR, the TCRdb table keeps only in-frame clones and is missing some. The sample consists of approximately 61,000 clones, more than 75% of them appearing once. The sample in question was peripheral blood, obtained in the first trimester of pregnancy. The receptors here all came from a female donor in good health, enrolled as a control in a pregnancy study.

J is TRBJ1-4 and V is TRBV5-5; 7 bases are a match to TRBD1. This CDR3 is 15 amino acids long. Germline V gives CDR1 SGHKS, CDR2 YYEKEE (reference sequence). V gave up 4 bases and J gave up 5 bases; unmatched junction bases: 8. This CDR3 reads CASSPGGGTNEKLFF. The CDR3 coding sequence is TGTGCCAGCAGCCCAGGAGGGGGCACCAATGAAAAACTGTTTTTT.

This clone came up once. The chain links TRBV2 to TRBJ2-7; tentatively, D is TRBD1 (6 bases). The length of the CDR3 is 14 residues. V lost 7 bases, J lost 2 bases, and 15 bases lay in between. Germline CDR1 reads SNHLY; CDR2 reads FYNNEI. CDR3 region: CASITKDRAYEQYF. In DNA, the CDR3 is TGTGCCAGCATAACTAAGGACAGAGCCTACGAGCAGTACTTC.

The rearrangement joins TRBV7-2 to TRBJ2-1, with TRBD2 matching 9 bases. J was trimmed by 8 bases and V by 1 base; bases with no gene match: 12. Germline V CDR1 and CDR2: SGHTA, FQGNSA. The CDR3 contains 17 residues. This chain's CDR3 is CASSLVSTTRGGDEQFF. The CDR3 coding sequence is TGTGCCAGCAGCTTAGTTTCGACGACGCGGGGGGGAGATGAGCAGTTCTTC.

The chain recombines TRBV12-5 with TRBJ2-3; D gene uncertain. Germline CDR1 reads LGHNT; CDR2 reads FRNRAP. CDR3 size: 14 residues. V was cut by 3 bases and J by 1 base, with 8 bases left in between. As DNA, the CDR3 is TGTGCTAGTGGTTTTGGCCAGGGCACAGATACGCAGTATTTT. This sequence encodes CASGFGQGTDTQYF.

V usage is TRBV18 and J usage is TRBJ2-1; 7 bases fit TRBD2. CDR3 length: 16 amino acids. Germline lookup yields CDR1 KGHSH and CDR2 LQKENI. V was pared by 5 bases and J by 9 bases, with 16 bases of the junction left unmatched. For the CDR3, the DNA is TGTGCCAGCTCAGAGTTCCTAGCTTCCTGGGGGGGTGAGCAGTTCTTC. It yields the protein CASSEFLASWGGEQFF.

V usage is TRBV4-1 and J usage is TRBJ2-5; perhaps TRBD2 as D (6 bases). Trimming took 1 base from V and 5 from J, leaving 8 bases between them. This CDR3 is 13 amino acids long. Germline loops: CDR1 MGHRA, CDR2 YSYEKL. CDR3 residues: CASSQGLVETQYF. The DNA for the CDR3 is TGCGCCAGCAGCCAAGGACTAGTCGAGACCCAGTACTTC.

The chain joins TRBV6-6 to TRBJ1-6; 9 bases align to TRBD1. The V and J ends lost 5 bases and 8 bases, in that order; junction bases with no gene match: 10. Germline-derived CDR1 and CDR2 are MNHNY and SVGAGI (reference sequence). CDR3 length: 16 residues. This CDR3 is CASSGLTGGLDSPLHF. In DNA form, the CDR3 reads TGTGCCAGCAGTGGACTTACAGGGGGCCTGGATTCACCCCTCCACTTT.

This clone has just one count. The chain's CDR3 is CASSQLQGGNNQPQHF. The CDR3 DNA follows: TGTGCCAGCTCTCAACTCCAGGGAGGGAACAATCAGCCCCAGCATTTT. The gene calls are TRBV2 and TRBJ1-5; D perhaps matches TRBD1 (5 bases). The germline CDR1 and CDR2 sequences are SNHLY and FYNNEI. The CDR3 spans 16 residues. Deletions cut 8 bases from V and 3 bases from J, with 20 bases between.

This clone was detected only once. The V and J genes are TRBV4-3 and TRBJ1-2, with D unresolved. CDR1 LGHNA and CDR2 YSLEER come from the germline V gene. The CDR3 consists of 16 residues. Deletions cut 1 base from V and 5 bases from J, with 17 bases between. CDR3 DNA sequence: TGCGCCAGCAGCCAAGGGTCGGTTCCCGAACTATATGGCTACACCTTC. Translated, it gives CASSQGSVPELYGYTF.

This chain uses TRBV19 with TRBJ1-5; 9 nucleotides match TRBD1. Per germline, CDR1 LNHDA and CDR2 SQIVND (reference sequence). The CDR3 consists of 17 residues. The trim removed 6 bases at V and 2 bases at J, leaving 11 bases unmatched. CDR3 residues: CASSLMDRGRGNQPQHF. DNA for the CDR3: TGTGCCAGTAGCCTCATGGACAGGGGTAGGGGCAATCAGCCCCAGCATTTT.

The genes are TRBV5-1 and TRBJ1-4, with a tentative D call TRBD1 (5 bases). The CDR3 consists of 15 residues. The V gene's germline CDR1 is SGHRS and CDR2 YFSETQ. Trimming shortened V by 3 bases and J by 9 bases, and 18 bases separated the two germline ends. The CDR3 spells CASSSGDGLSQKLFF. CDR3 in DNA: TGCGCCAGCAGCTCGGGGGACGGTCTGAGTCAAAAACTGTTTTTT.

The CDR3 DNA sequence: TGTGCCAGCAGCGCCCGACAGCTTTATGGCTACACCTTC. This gives the protein CASSARQLYGYTF. V and J are TRBV11-3 and TRBJ1-2, with D possibly TRBD1 on 5 matching bases. Per the germline V gene, CDR1 is SGHNT and CDR2 is YENEEA. This CDR3 has 13 amino acids. Trimming removed 5 bases at V and 5 bases at J, with 12 bases between.

The chain links TRBV7-3 to TRBJ1-4; TRBD1 agrees at 10 bases. J was trimmed by 8 bases and V by 3 bases; bases with no gene match: 3. CDR1 and CDR2 from the germline V gene are SGHTA and FQGTGA. The CDR3 covers 14 residues. The CDR3, as DNA: TGTGCCAGCAGCTTGGACAGGGGGAACGAAAAACTGTTTTTT. Translating gives CASSLDRGNEKLFF.

The CDR3 sequence: CSVGTVGSNQPQHF. CDR3 bases: TGCAGCGTTGGGACAGTTGGTAGCAATCAGCCCCAGCATTTT. The chain links TRBV29-1 to TRBJ1-5, with D perhaps TRBD1 (6 bases). Per germline, CDR1 SQVTM and CDR2 ANQGSEA. V was shortened by 4 bases and J by 0 bases, with 10 bases between the two germline ends. This CDR3 is built from 14 residues.

V gene TRBV6-5 combines with J gene TRBJ1-1; weak D call: TRBD1 (5 bases). Germline V gene lookup returns CDR1 MNHEY and CDR2 SVGAGI. Trimming removed 6 bases at V and 1 base at J, with 9 bases between. The CDR3 is made up of 13 amino acids. Here the CDR3 reads CASSPGQNTEAFF. CDR3 DNA: TGTGCCAGCAGCCCCGGACAGAACACTGAAGCTTTCTTT.

V gene TRBV13 combines with J gene TRBJ2-7; 10 bases map to TRBD2. This CDR3 has 16 residues. The V and J ends lost 4 bases and 0 bases, in that order; junction bases with no gene match: 6. CDR1 PRHDT and CDR2 FYEKMQ come from the germline V gene (reference sequence). CDR3 residues: CASSSSLAGYSYEQYF. CDR3 coding DNA: TGTGCCAGCAGCTCCTCACTAGCGGGGTACTCCTACGAGCAGTACTTC. Supplemented by reference TRBV13 and TRBJ2-7, the full variable domain reads AAGVIQSPRHLIKEKRETATLKCYPIPRHDTVYWYQQGPGQDPQFLISFYEKMQSDKGSIPDRFSAQQFSDYHSELNMSSLELGDSALYFCASSSSLAGYSYEQYFGPGTRLTVT.

The chain carries TRBV4-1 and TRBJ2-7; 7 positions match TRBD1. The CDR3 consists of 14 residues. The V gene end was trimmed by 6 bases and the J gene end by 2 bases; junction bases not matched to a gene: 7. The V gene's germline CDR1 is MGHRA and CDR2 YSYEKL. CDR3 protein: CASSRQGSPYEQYF. CDR3 DNA: TGCGCCAGCAGTAGACAGGGCTCGCCCTACGAGCAGTACTTC.

J is TRBJ2-5 and V is TRBV5-8; TRBD1 is a possible D gene (6 bases). Germline V gives CDR1 SGHTS, CDR2 YDEGEE. Trimming removed 4 bases at V and 4 bases at J, with 14 bases between. CDR3 size: 14 residues. The CDR3 DNA is TGTGCCAGCAGCCTGGGACAACAGCTAGAGACCCAGTACTTC. It is translated as CASSLGQQLETQYF.

The chain is built from TRBV19 and TRBJ1-1; 9 bases are a match to TRBD1. The CDR3 consists of 13 residues. Germline V CDR1 and CDR2: LNHDA, SQIVND (reference sequence). The V and J ends lost 6 bases and 5 bases, in that order; junction bases with no gene match: 4. CDR3: CASRNRGRTEAFF. The DNA for the CDR3 is TGTGCCAGTAGAAACAGGGGGCGTACTGAAGCTTTCTTT.

V and J are TRBV29-1 and TRBJ2-7, with D possibly being TRBD2 (5 bases). V lost 6 bases and J 3 bases, leaving 18 bases between the germline ends. CDR1 is SQVTM, CDR2 ANQGSEA, per germline. This CDR3 is built from 14 residues. The CDR3 DNA is TGCAGCGTGTCCTCAGGAGGAAGAGTCTACGAGCAGTACTTC. Protein product: CSVSSGGRVYEQYF.

The chain links TRBV5-1 to TRBJ2-1; D is uncertain. The CDR3 contains 16 residues. The germline V gene encodes CDR1 SGHRS and CDR2 YFSETQ. The ends were cut back, 1 base at V and 0 bases at J, with 11 bases in the middle. The CDR3 loop reads CASSLLAESSYNEQFF. For the CDR3, the DNA is TGCGCCAGCAGCTTGCTCGCCGAGAGCTCCTACAATGAGCAGTTCTTC.